One T cell receptor (beta chain) is described in this entry. Antigen: not known. The V end lost 3 bases, the J end lost 6 bases, and 11 bases lay between the germline ends. CDR1 is MDHEN and CDR2 is SYDVKM in the germline V gene. CDR3 length: 14 amino acids. Using viral peptide pools, the ViraFEST assay grew out antigen-specific CD4+ T cells prior to sequencing. At the end of about 9 days of culture, CD4+ T cells were isolated. Testing of the vaccine recipients showed negative nucleocapsid antibodies and no prior SARS-CoV-2 infection. The data are from a study of vaccination effects on CD4 cells after COVID-19. Using immunoSEQ multiplex PCR, the repertoire was profiled, and TCRdb retains in-frame clones only, with some absent. The sample carries some 70,000 clones, about four fifths recorded once. Study findings and constraints: Marked clonal contraction of both clone types appeared late after vaccination.

The source material was CD4+ T cells from PBMCs cultured with SARS-CoV-2 spike peptides, sampled before COVID-19 vaccination. The chain combines TRBV28 with TRBJ1-4, with D perhaps TRBD1 (5 bases). This TCR was recovered from a human donor who received a COVID-19 vaccine. In DNA form, the CDR3 reads TGTGCCAGCAGTTTCCAGGGCGGGGATGAAAAACTGTTTTTT. It codes for CASSFQGGDEKLFF.